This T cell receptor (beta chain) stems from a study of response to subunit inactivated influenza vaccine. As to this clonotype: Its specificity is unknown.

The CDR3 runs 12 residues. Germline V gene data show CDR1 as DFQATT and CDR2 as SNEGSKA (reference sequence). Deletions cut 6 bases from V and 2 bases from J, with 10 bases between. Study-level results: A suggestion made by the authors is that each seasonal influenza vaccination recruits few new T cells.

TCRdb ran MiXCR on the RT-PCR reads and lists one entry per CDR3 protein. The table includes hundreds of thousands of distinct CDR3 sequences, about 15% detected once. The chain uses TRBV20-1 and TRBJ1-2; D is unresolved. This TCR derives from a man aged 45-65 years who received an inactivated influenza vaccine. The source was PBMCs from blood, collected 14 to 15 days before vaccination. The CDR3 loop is CSAKSPNYGYTF. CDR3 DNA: TGCAGTGCCAAGTCACCAAACTATGGCTACACCTTC.